This TCR beta chain derives from a study of cytomegalovirus exposure and HLA in healthy donors. For the study at large: The Caucasian-associated ancestry cluster held under 90% of some 420 genotyped donors. Study results and caveats: The likely origin of a cluster of highly shared sequence variants was a sequencing artifact. Accounts indicate the classifier identified cytomegalovirus status with strong specificity and sensitivity. Analyzed later, association rates of TCRs varied across HLA loci, with DRB1 most and HLA-C fewest.

It was with 60 Vbeta and 13 Jbeta primers that the PCR ran. Measured with immunoSEQ multiplex PCR; TCRdb has only the in-frame clones, and not every one. This repertoire shows 100,000 to 150,000 clones, 15% to 20% found once; its top ten account for about 3%. Trimming cost V 1 base and J 2 bases, with 12 bases left between them. The germline V gene has CDR1 MNHNS and CDR2 SASEGT. The length of the CDR3 is 16 residues. Turning to this clone: Its antigen is unidentified.

The sample comprised PBMCs. The TCR was taken from a female donor in good health and CMV-seropositive. This sequence joins TRBV6-1 and TRBJ1-3, with D possibly being TRBD1 (5 bases). The CDR3 DNA is TGTGCCAGCAGTGAAGGAGGGGAGGGGACTGGAAACACCATATATTTT. Translation gives CASSEGGEGTGNTIYF.